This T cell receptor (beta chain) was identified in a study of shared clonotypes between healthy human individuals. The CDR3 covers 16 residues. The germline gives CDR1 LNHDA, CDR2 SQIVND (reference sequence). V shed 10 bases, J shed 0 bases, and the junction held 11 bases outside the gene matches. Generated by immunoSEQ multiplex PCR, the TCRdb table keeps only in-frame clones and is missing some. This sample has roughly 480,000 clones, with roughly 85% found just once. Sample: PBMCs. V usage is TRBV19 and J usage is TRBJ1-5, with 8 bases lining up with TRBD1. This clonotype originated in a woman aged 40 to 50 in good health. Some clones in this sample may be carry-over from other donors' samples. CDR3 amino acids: CATEFGQGSSNQPQHF. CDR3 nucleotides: TGTGCCACCGAGTTTGGACAGGGCAGTAGCAATCAGCCCCAGCATTTT.